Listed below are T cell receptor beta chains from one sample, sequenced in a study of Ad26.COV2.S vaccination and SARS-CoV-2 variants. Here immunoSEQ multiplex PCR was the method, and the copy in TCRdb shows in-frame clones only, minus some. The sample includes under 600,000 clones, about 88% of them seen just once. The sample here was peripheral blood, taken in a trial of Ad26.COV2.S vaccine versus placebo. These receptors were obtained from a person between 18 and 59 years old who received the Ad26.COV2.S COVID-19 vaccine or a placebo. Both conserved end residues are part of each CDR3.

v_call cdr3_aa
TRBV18 CASSPFANEQFF
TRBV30 CAWSELAGDIREQFF
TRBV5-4 CASSLGVAEYNEQFF
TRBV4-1 CASSQDVMTWAQYF
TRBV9 CASSVLVGDRDGNTIYF
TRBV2 CASKKLSETDTQYF
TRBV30 CAWNERSTDTQYF
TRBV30 CAWSGGTVETQYF
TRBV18 CASSPTRTGDYGYTF
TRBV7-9 CASSFGGSSGYTF
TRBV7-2 CASSLQTGGNYGYTF
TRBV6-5 CASIRRGGAADTQYF
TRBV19 CASMNSGHQETQYF
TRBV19 CASSVSLAGDTGELFF
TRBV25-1 CASSEYYGVESGYTF
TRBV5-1 CASGRTTGVETQYF
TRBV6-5 CASSYPGSRGYTF
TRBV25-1 CASSGPLERGGTDTQYF
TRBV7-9 CASGLTVLGPNTEAFF
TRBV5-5 CASSLLVAGGTDTQYF
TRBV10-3 CAISESTVHEQYF
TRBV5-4 CASSSLTGTGGEEQYF
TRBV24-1 CATSDLMGQGYNEQFF
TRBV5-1 CASSEGGQSTDTQYF
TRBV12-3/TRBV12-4 CASSSGQALAFF
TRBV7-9 CASSSWTPATNEKLFF
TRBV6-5 CASSYSTGGETQYF
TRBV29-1 CSVGGYTGGDYGYTF
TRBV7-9 CASSDRGLNIQYF
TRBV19 CASSNRVGSGELFF
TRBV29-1 CSVAVAGSYEQYF
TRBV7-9 CASSPTGAETYEQYF
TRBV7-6 CASSLLLAGGPPYEQYF
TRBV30 CAWSVRANTEAFF
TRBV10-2 CASRTSGGDTQYF
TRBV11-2 CASSRASYNEQFF
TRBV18 CASSPGQGSNQPQHF
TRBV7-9 CASSPTAETQYF
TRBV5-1 CASSLERRIKNIQYF
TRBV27 CASSLDRASNTGELFF
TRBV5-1 CASSLDYGAVTQYF
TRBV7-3 CASSLRFGTGKLQPQHF
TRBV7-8 CASSETGNPSHEQYF
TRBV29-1 CSVETGYHGYTF
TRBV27 CASSLVVNTEAFF
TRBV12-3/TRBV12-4 CASSLGITYGYTF
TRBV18 CASSIRTYEQYF
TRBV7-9 CASSQGQMNTEAFF
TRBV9 CASSVAPERTQHF
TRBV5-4 CASSTPSGRAGANEQFF
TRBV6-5 CASRGDRVAGYTF
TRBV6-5 CASSYRTGEKLFF
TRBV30 CAWSDSQPNQPQHF
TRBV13 CASSLTTGGAHYGYTF